This T cell receptor (beta chain) was captured in a study of blood T cell repertoires in COVID-19. Study summary: Sites in the United States, Italy and Spain provided acute and convalescent COVID-19 samples. PBMCs, B-cell-depleted T cells, or T cells were the source of the cDNA or gDNA that made up the material.

In the original analysis: Amplification from reference gene primers served as the basis for estimated nucleated cell counts. This table comes from immunoSEQ multiplex PCR, and its TCRdb copy is limited to in-frame clones, with some not included. V and J calls and clone size are as listed in that table; D and trimming were resolved from the DNA. This sample yields 120,000 to 150,000 clones, of which 84% are seen a single time; almost 6.5% belongs to the top ten. This clone was seen only once. The germline gives CDR1 LNHDA, CDR2 SQIVND (reference sequence). The V and J ends lost 0 bases and 4 bases respectively, with 16 bases between them. The CDR3 extends over 17 amino acids.

This receptor was taken from a human donor in a cohort sampled during active COVID-19. This chain joins TRBV19 and TRBJ2-1; the D gene is possibly TRBD2 (6 bases). Sequenced: peripheral blood. The CDR3 sequence: CASSIDPIAAGYNEQFF. Written as DNA, the CDR3 is TGTGCCAGTAGTATAGATCCAATAGCGGCGGGATACAATGAGCAGTTCTTC.